The rows below give T cell receptor beta chains drawn from one sample of a study of control samples from healthy donors and cancer patients. Clones were sequenced by immunoSEQ multiplex PCR, and TCRdb holds only the in-frame ones, with some missing. The data hold 90,000 to 150,000 clones, with more than 70% observed a single time. Input material: blood. All receptors derive from a man aged 35-49 years in good health. The CDR3 runs from the conserved cysteine through the conserved F or W. Each record gives: J gene, clone size, V gene, D gene, CDR3 protein, CDR3 DNA. The D gene is left open where the match is weak. Clone sizes are given selectively: once, few, many, or a class where the clone is expanded.

J gene: TRBJ1-2
clone size: once
V gene: TRBV4-3
D gene: -
CDR3 protein: CASSQDNGVWYGYTF
CDR3 DNA: TGCGCCAGCAGCCAAGATAACGGTGTGTGGTATGGCTACACCTTC

J gene: TRBJ1-1
clone size: -
V gene: TRBV12-3/TRBV12-4
D gene: -
CDR3 protein: CASTQLRGTEAFF
CDR3 DNA: TGTGCCAGCACCCAACTAAGGGGCACTGAAGCTTTCTTT

J gene: TRBJ1-6
clone size: few
V gene: TRBV6-5
D gene: -
CDR3 protein: CASSYFRASSNSPLHF
CDR3 DNA: TGTGCCAGCAGTTACTTCAGGGCTTCCTCTAATTCACCCCTCCACTTT

J gene: TRBJ1-5
clone size: -
V gene: TRBV6-4
D gene: -
CDR3 protein: CARPPRAYNQPQHF
CDR3 DNA: TGTGCCAGACCCCCCCGGGCATACAATCAGCCCCAGCATTTT

J gene: TRBJ1-1
clone size: -
V gene: TRBV10-1
D gene: -
CDR3 protein: CASSDHSGTEAFF
CDR3 DNA: TGCGCCAGCAGTGACCACTCTGGGACTGAAGCTTTCTTT

J gene: TRBJ1-5
clone size: -
V gene: TRBV3-1/TRBV3-2
D gene: -
CDR3 protein: CASSQGGKGGNQPQHF
CDR3 DNA: TGTGCCAGCAGCCAAGGGGGGAAGGGCGGCAATCAGCCCCAGCATTTT

J gene: TRBJ2-1
clone size: -
V gene: TRBV3-1/TRBV3-2
D gene: -
CDR3 protein: CASSQEGGGRLPFF
CDR3 DNA: TGTGCCAGCAGCCAAGAAGGAGGGGGGAGATTGCCGTTCTTC

J gene: TRBJ1-4
clone size: -
V gene: TRBV27
D gene: -
CDR3 protein: CASSLSGQPGTNEKLFF
CDR3 DNA: TGTGCCAGCAGTTTATCGGGCCAGCCGGGAACTAATGAAAAACTGTTTTTT

J gene: TRBJ1-5
clone size: -
V gene: TRBV3-1/TRBV3-2
D gene: -
CDR3 protein: CASSGDSNQPQHF
CDR3 DNA: TGTGCCAGCAGCGGAGATAGCAATCAGCCCCAGCATTTT

J gene: TRBJ1-1
clone size: -
V gene: TRBV12-3/TRBV12-4
D gene: -
CDR3 protein: CASNPSVGLEAFF
CDR3 DNA: TGTGCCAGCAATCCGAGTGTGGGGCTTGAAGCTTTCTTT

J gene: TRBJ2-3
clone size: once
V gene: TRBV3-1/TRBV3-2
D gene: -
CDR3 protein: CASSQSPSHPDTQYF
CDR3 DNA: TGTGCCAGCAGCCAATCCCCTTCCCATCCGGATACGCAGTATTTT

J gene: TRBJ2-3
clone size: -
V gene: TRBV12-5
D gene: TRBD2
CDR3 protein: CASGRAGSTDTQYF
CDR3 DNA: TGTGCTAGTGGCCGAGCGGGGAGCACAGATACGCAGTATTTT

J gene: TRBJ1-2
clone size: -
V gene: TRBV6-2/TRBV6-3
D gene: TRBD1
CDR3 protein: CASSRQGDGYTF
CDR3 DNA: TGTGCCAGCAGCCGGCAGGGGGATGGCTACACCTTC

J gene: TRBJ2-1
clone size: -
V gene: TRBV13
D gene: -
CDR3 protein: CASSVGRGGNEQFF
CDR3 DNA: TGTGCCAGCAGTGTAGGGAGGGGGGGCAATGAGCAGTTCTTC

J gene: TRBJ1-3
clone size: -
V gene: TRBV9
D gene: TRBD1
CDR3 protein: CASSVDGTGLSGNTIYF
CDR3 DNA: TGTGCCAGCAGCGTAGACGGGACAGGTCTCTCTGGAAACACCATATATTTT

J gene: TRBJ2-7
clone size: -
V gene: TRBV7-2
D gene: TRBD2
CDR3 protein: CASSLQGLAGYEQYF
CDR3 DNA: TGTGCCAGCAGCTTACAGGGACTAGCGGGTTACGAGCAGTACTTC

J gene: TRBJ1-1
clone size: -
V gene: TRBV6-7
D gene: TRBD1
CDR3 protein: CASSLDRYDTEAFF
CDR3 DNA: TGTGCCAGCAGTTTGGACAGGTACGACACTGAAGCTTTCTTT

J gene: TRBJ2-5
clone size: -
V gene: TRBV5-4
D gene: TRBD2
CDR3 protein: CASSGPGLAGQETQYF
CDR3 DNA: TGTGCCAGCAGCGGCCCGGGACTAGCGGGGCAAGAGACCCAGTACTTC

J gene: TRBJ1-3
clone size: -
V gene: TRBV5-1
D gene: TRBD1
CDR3 protein: CASSIGTGSSGNTIYF
CDR3 DNA: TGCGCCAGCAGCATAGGGACAGGGAGCTCTGGAAACACCATATATTTT

J gene: TRBJ2-7
clone size: few
V gene: TRBV25-1
D gene: TRBD1
CDR3 protein: CASSVQGAIGYEQYF
CDR3 DNA: TGTGCCAGCAGTGTACAGGGGGCGATCGGGTACGAGCAGTACTTC

J gene: TRBJ2-7
clone size: -
V gene: TRBV10-1
D gene: -
CDR3 protein: CASSESGVGEQYF
CDR3 DNA: TGCGCCAGCAGTGAGTCGGGGGTAGGCGAGCAGTACTTC

J gene: TRBJ1-5
clone size: -
V gene: TRBV6-6
D gene: -
CDR3 protein: CASTITGTPNQPQHF
CDR3 DNA: TGTGCCAGCACCATAACCGGGACCCCCAATCAGCCCCAGCATTTT

J gene: TRBJ1-1
clone size: -
V gene: TRBV27
D gene: TRBD1
CDR3 protein: CASSPDRVMNTEAFF
CDR3 DNA: TGTGCCAGCAGCCCCGACAGGGTAATGAACACTGAAGCTTTCTTT

J gene: TRBJ1-5
clone size: -
V gene: TRBV9
D gene: -
CDR3 protein: CASSAYSNQPQHF
CDR3 DNA: TGTGCCAGCAGCGCTTATAGCAATCAGCCCCAGCATTTT

J gene: TRBJ1-4
clone size: medium-sized
V gene: TRBV9
D gene: TRBD1
CDR3 protein: CASSDGTGGGEKLFF
CDR3 DNA: TGTGCCAGCAGCGACGGGACAGGGGGAGGTGAAAAACTGTTTTTT

J gene: TRBJ1-2
clone size: once
V gene: TRBV7-9
D gene: -
CDR3 protein: CASSFTFTGTQVNYGYTF
CDR3 DNA: TGTGCCAGCAGCTTTACATTCACCGGGACGCAAGTTAACTATGGCTACACCTTC

J gene: TRBJ2-7
clone size: -
V gene: TRBV6-5
D gene: -
CDR3 protein: CASSYQSGASYEQYF
CDR3 DNA: TGTGCCAGCAGTTACCAGTCAGGGGCTTCCTACGAGCAGTACTTC

J gene: TRBJ1-5
clone size: -
V gene: TRBV6-2/TRBV6-3
D gene: -
CDR3 protein: CASSYFNQPQHF
CDR3 DNA: TGTGCCAGCAGTTACTTTAATCAGCCCCAGCATTTT

J gene: TRBJ1-1
clone size: -
V gene: TRBV3-1/TRBV3-2
D gene: -
CDR3 protein: CASSHHFTSNTEAFF
CDR3 DNA: TGTGCCAGCAGCCACCACTTCACCTCGAACACTGAAGCTTTCTTT

J gene: TRBJ1-1
clone size: -
V gene: TRBV2
D gene: TRBD1
CDR3 protein: CASKDRALNTEAFF
CDR3 DNA: TGTGCCAGCAAAGACAGGGCTTTGAACACTGAAGCTTTCTTT

J gene: TRBJ2-3
clone size: -
V gene: TRBV27
D gene: TRBD2
CDR3 protein: CASRQVPLAGTDTQYF
CDR3 DNA: TGTGCCAGCAGACAGGTACCACTAGCGGGCACAGATACGCAGTATTTT

J gene: TRBJ1-2
clone size: once
V gene: TRBV12-3/TRBV12-4
D gene: -
CDR3 protein: CASSLGRNYGYTF
CDR3 DNA: TGTGCCAGCAGTTTGGGCAGGAACTATGGCTACACCTTC

J gene: TRBJ1-4
clone size: -
V gene: TRBV9
D gene: TRBD1
CDR3 protein: CASSVAGTENEKLFF
CDR3 DNA: TGTGCCAGCAGCGTAGCAGGGACAGAAAATGAAAAACTGTTTTTT

J gene: TRBJ2-2
clone size: -
V gene: TRBV3-1/TRBV3-2
D gene: -
CDR3 protein: CASSQGDQAGELFF
CDR3 DNA: TGTGCCAGCAGCCAAGGGGATCAAGCCGGGGAGCTGTTTTTT

J gene: TRBJ1-2
clone size: -
V gene: TRBV14
D gene: TRBD1
CDR3 protein: CASSLRTGVGYGYTF
CDR3 DNA: TGTGCCAGCAGCCTCAGGACAGGGGTGGGCTATGGCTACACCTTC

J gene: TRBJ1-6
clone size: -
V gene: TRBV2
D gene: -
CDR3 protein: CASRSRVSNSPLHF
CDR3 DNA: TGTGCCAGCAGGTCCAGGGTTAGTAATTCACCCCTCCACTTT

J gene: TRBJ1-3
clone size: -
V gene: TRBV25-1
D gene: -
CDR3 protein: CASRYSSGNTIYF
CDR3 DNA: TGTGCCAGCAGATACAGCTCTGGAAACACCATATATTTT

J gene: TRBJ1-4
clone size: -
V gene: TRBV24-1
D gene: TRBD1
CDR3 protein: CATSDPGTGNEKLFF
CDR3 DNA: TGTGCCACCAGTGACCCCGGGACAGGAAATGAAAAACTGTTTTTT

J gene: TRBJ2-3
clone size: -
V gene: TRBV9
D gene: -
CDR3 protein: CASSVKGGGSTDTQYF
CDR3 DNA: TGTGCCAGCAGCGTAAAAGGAGGGGGAAGCACAGATACGCAGTATTTT

J gene: TRBJ1-2
clone size: -
V gene: TRBV2
D gene: -
CDR3 protein: CAAPSGRPGGYTF
CDR3 DNA: TGTGCCGCACCATCAGGCAGGCCGGGCGGCTACACCTTC

J gene: TRBJ2-7
clone size: -
V gene: TRBV7-8
D gene: -
CDR3 protein: CASSPPGIEQYF
CDR3 DNA: TGTGCCAGCAGCCCCCCGGGGATCGAGCAGTACTTC

J gene: TRBJ2-7
clone size: -
V gene: TRBV10-2
D gene: -
CDR3 protein: CASRGSYEQYF
CDR3 DNA: TGCGCCAGCAGAGGCAGCTACGAGCAGTACTTC

J gene: TRBJ2-7
clone size: -
V gene: TRBV5-5
D gene: -
CDR3 protein: CASSLGLRQSYEQYF
CDR3 DNA: TGTGCCAGCAGCTTGGGTTTACGGCAGTCCTACGAGCAGTACTTC

J gene: TRBJ2-1
clone size: once
V gene: TRBV7-9
D gene: TRBD2
CDR3 protein: CASSRDGLAFNEQFF
CDR3 DNA: TGTGCCAGCAGCAGAGACGGACTAGCGTTCAATGAGCAGTTCTTC

J gene: TRBJ2-2
clone size: few
V gene: TRBV7-8
D gene: -
CDR3 protein: CASSKKRDFYTGELFF
CDR3 DNA: TGTGCCAGCAGCAAGAAAAGGGACTTCTACACCGGGGAGCTGTTTTTT

J gene: TRBJ2-1
clone size: -
V gene: TRBV6-4
D gene: TRBD1
CDR3 protein: CASSDRTGGRNEQFF
CDR3 DNA: TGTGCCAGCAGTGACCGCACAGGGGGTCGAAATGAGCAGTTCTTC

J gene: TRBJ2-3
clone size: -
V gene: TRBV5-3
D gene: TRBD2
CDR3 protein: CARSLGLAADTQYF
CDR3 DNA: TGTGCCAGAAGCTTGGGACTAGCGGCAGATACGCAGTATTTT